This T cell receptor beta chain was identified during a study of blood T cell repertoires in COVID-19. The CDR3 runs 14 residues. After removal of 7 bases from V and 4 bases from J, the junction contained 11 bases not matched to a gene. Germline CDR1 SGHNT, CDR2 YYREEE (reference sequence). In this sample, this clone turned up a few times. Authors' methods: Amplification of reference gene primers was used by the study to estimate nucleated cell counts. The repertoire was sequenced with immunoSEQ multiplex PCR; TCRdb's copy has only in-frame clones and lacks some. D and trimming come from the DNA, and the V and J calls and clone size come from that table. The sample consists of approximately 290,000 clones, 85% to 90% of them appearing once.

The chain carries TRBV5-4 and TRBJ2-7, with 7 bases aligning to TRBD1. The sequenced sample was peripheral blood. This TCR was recovered from a young man with acute or convalescent COVID-19. CDR3 nucleotide sequence: TGTGCCAGCGGCCTACAGGGGCCGGGATACGAGCAGTACTTC. Protein sequence: CASGLQGPGYEQYF.